This TCR beta chain was obtained from a study of T cell repertoires in cytomegalovirus infection. As for the study in general: CMV infection together with matching HLA type was indicated by public TCR beta signatures.

With regard to this clonotype: The antigen remains unidentified.

The V gene lost 10 bases and the J gene lost 13 bases, with 20 bases spanning the gap. Germline loops: CDR1 MNHNS, CDR2 SASEGT. The CDR3 consists of 11 residues. MiXCR was run by TCRdb on the reads, yielding one entry per CDR3 protein. The sample lists 550,000 to 700,000 distinct CDR3 sequences; around two fifths were seen once. The sequenced sample was cultured PBMCs, obtained from culture after CMV antigen stimulation. The sequence derives from a human donor in good health (CMV status not recorded). Some clones in this sample may be carry-over from other donors' samples. This chain joins TRBV6-1 and TRBJ2-7; tentatively, D is TRBD2 (5 bases). In DNA form, the CDR3 reads TGTGCCACATTACTGGACTTCCAAATCTACTTC. It specifies CATLLDFQIYF.